The clone carrying this T cell receptor (beta chain) was seen only once. This sample was included in a study of shared clonotypes between healthy human individuals. CDR3 length: 13 residues. Germline V lookup: CDR1 LGHNA, CDR2 YSLEER. Trimming took off 3 bases at V and 1 base at J, with 3 bases between the two ends. Each unsorted sample relied on about 90 million PBMCs as its source of genomic DNA. Profiling relied on immunoSEQ multiplex PCR, and the TCRdb table lists in-frame clones only, not all of them. The repertoire holds about 560,000 clones, with about 80% as singletons. The V call is TRBV4-3, the J call TRBJ2-2; unclear D gene. Sequences were obtained from PBMCs. The clonotype was recovered from a middle-aged woman in good health. Some clones in this sample may be carry-over from other donors' samples. As DNA, the CDR3 is TGCGCCAGCAGCCAGAAGAACACCGGGGAGCTGTTTTTT. This sequence encodes CASSQKNTGELFF.